These T cell receptor beta chains were read from a single sample in a study of T cells in tumors after PD-1 blockade. The method was immunoSEQ multiplex PCR; TCRdb's version includes in-frame clones alone and lacks a portion of them. This sample has fewer than 2,500 clones; 69% occur once, and the top ten carry over 12%. The sequences come from tumor tissue, collected before anti-PD-1 treatment. The receptors here all came from a human donor with basal cell carcinoma. The CDR3 runs from the conserved cysteine through the conserved F or W. Each record gives: D gene, V gene, J gene, clone size, CDR3 DNA, CDR3 protein. D genes are given only for firm matches. Some rows mark clone size as missing; the rest say once, few, many or name a class of expanded clone.

d_gene: -; v_gene: TRBV28; j_gene: TRBJ1-5; abundance: -; CDR3nt: TGTGCCAGCAGTCCCGAGAGGTTTTTGTTCGGGAATCAGCCCCAGCATTTT; CDR3aa: CASSPERFLFGNQPQHF
d_gene: -; v_gene: TRBV9; j_gene: TRBJ2-2; abundance: -; CDR3nt: TGTGCCAGCAGCGTAGTGGCAGGGGAACGGAACACCGGGGAGCTGTTTTTT; CDR3aa: CASSVVAGERNTGELFF
d_gene: TRBD2; v_gene: TRBV5-1; j_gene: TRBJ2-6; abundance: -; CDR3nt: TGCGCCAGCACCTTCGGGGGGGTCTATGGGGCCAACGTCCTGACTTTC; CDR3aa: CASTFGGVYGANVLTF
d_gene: TRBD2; v_gene: TRBV6-1; j_gene: TRBJ2-3; abundance: -; CDR3nt: TGTGCCAGCAGTGGGGGGGGACTAGCGGGAACAAAAGATACGCAGTATTTT; CDR3aa: CASSGGGLAGTKDTQYF
d_gene: TRBD1; v_gene: TRBV6-5; j_gene: TRBJ1-1; abundance: -; CDR3nt: TGTGCCAGCAGTTACTCGGGACAGGGAGGGACTGAAGCTTTCTTT; CDR3aa: CASSYSGQGGTEAFF
d_gene: -; v_gene: TRBV29-1; j_gene: TRBJ2-3; abundance: -; CDR3nt: TGCAGCGCCGCCGGTAGCCGTCAGGGGAGCACAGATACGCAGTATTTT; CDR3aa: CSAAGSRQGSTDTQYF
d_gene: -; v_gene: TRBV28; j_gene: TRBJ2-7; abundance: few; CDR3nt: TGTGCCAGCAGTTCCTTCTACGAGCAGTACTTC; CDR3aa: CASSSFYEQYF
d_gene: -; v_gene: TRBV3-1/TRBV3-2; j_gene: TRBJ2-5; abundance: -; CDR3nt: TGTGCCAGCAGCCAAGTTTCCGGGAAAGAGACCCAGTACTTC; CDR3aa: CASSQVSGKETQYF
d_gene: TRBD1; v_gene: TRBV3-1/TRBV3-2; j_gene: TRBJ1-1; abundance: -; CDR3nt: TGTGCCAGCAGCGAGACAGGGGGCGCTGAGACTGAAGCTTTCTTT; CDR3aa: CASSETGGAETEAFF
d_gene: TRBD2; v_gene: TRBV27; j_gene: TRBJ2-7; abundance: -; CDR3nt: TGTGCCAGCAGTGTGGGACTAGGGTTCGAGCAGTACTTC; CDR3aa: CASSVGLGFEQYF
d_gene: -; v_gene: TRBV3-1/TRBV3-2; j_gene: TRBJ2-7; abundance: -; CDR3nt: TGTGCCAGCAGCCAAGGCGTAGAAGAGCAGTACTTC; CDR3aa: CASSQGVEEQYF
d_gene: -; v_gene: TRBV27; j_gene: TRBJ1-2; abundance: -; CDR3nt: TGTGCCAGCAGTTCTGGCAGCCGATCAAACTATGGCTACACCTTC; CDR3aa: CASSSGSRSNYGYTF
d_gene: -; v_gene: TRBV19; j_gene: TRBJ1-4; abundance: -; CDR3nt: TGTGCCAGTAGTATAGATGCCGGGATTGATGAAAAACTGTTTTTT; CDR3aa: CASSIDAGIDEKLFF
d_gene: TRBD2; v_gene: TRBV7-9; j_gene: TRBJ2-7; abundance: -; CDR3nt: TGTGCCAGCAGCTTAGAGGGAACTAGCGTAAACTACGAGCAGTACTTC; CDR3aa: CASSLEGTSVNYEQYF
d_gene: TRBD1; v_gene: TRBV29-1; j_gene: TRBJ1-1; abundance: -; CDR3nt: TGCAGCACAAAGTCGGACAGGGGGATTAGGGGAACTGAAGCTTTCTTT; CDR3aa: CSTKSDRGIRGTEAFF
d_gene: TRBD1; v_gene: TRBV7-9; j_gene: TRBJ1-1; abundance: once; CDR3nt: TGTGCCAGCAGCTTCGGGACAGGGGAAATGGCCGTCACTGAAGCTTTCTTT; CDR3aa: CASSFGTGEMAVTEAFF
d_gene: -; v_gene: TRBV24-1; j_gene: TRBJ2-1; abundance: -; CDR3nt: TGTGCCACCAGTGATCGGACCCGGGGGAATGAGCAGTTCTTC; CDR3aa: CATSDRTRGNEQFF
d_gene: -; v_gene: TRBV6-2/TRBV6-3; j_gene: TRBJ2-2; abundance: -; CDR3nt: TGTGCCAGCAGTTATGAGCCTAACACCGGGGAGCTGTTTTTT; CDR3aa: CASSYEPNTGELFF
d_gene: -; v_gene: TRBV28; j_gene: TRBJ2-7; abundance: large; CDR3nt: TGTGCCAGCAGTTTGGCCCCCGGCAGGGGAGGCTACGAGCAGTACTTC; CDR3aa: CASSLAPGRGGYEQYF
d_gene: -; v_gene: TRBV21-1; j_gene: TRBJ2-1; abundance: -; CDR3nt: TGTGCCAGCAGCCCCGGGACAGGGGCCTACAATGAGCAGTTCTTC; CDR3aa: CASSPGTGAYNEQFF
d_gene: TRBD2; v_gene: TRBV18; j_gene: TRBJ2-5; abundance: few; CDR3nt: TGTGCCAGCTCATCACTAGCGGGAGTGGAGACCCAGTACTTC; CDR3aa: CASSSLAGVETQYF
d_gene: -; v_gene: TRBV18; j_gene: TRBJ1-2; abundance: -; CDR3nt: TGTGCCAGCTCATACGACACAAACCCCTATGGCTACACCTTC; CDR3aa: CASSYDTNPYGYTF
d_gene: TRBD1; v_gene: TRBV6-1; j_gene: TRBJ2-7; abundance: few; CDR3nt: TGTGCCAGCAGTGATTGGGACAGGGGGCTCGAGCAGTACTTC; CDR3aa: CASSDWDRGLEQYF
d_gene: -; v_gene: TRBV7-8; j_gene: TRBJ2-5; abundance: -; CDR3nt: TGTGCCAGCAGCAACACCGGGACGACTATCGGGACCCAGTACTTC; CDR3aa: CASSNTGTTIGTQYF
d_gene: TRBD2; v_gene: TRBV4-2; j_gene: TRBJ2-5; abundance: -; CDR3nt: TGTGCCAGCAGCCAGCAAAGCGGGGAGGGAGAGACCCAGTACTTC; CDR3aa: CASSQQSGEGETQYF
d_gene: -; v_gene: TRBV27; j_gene: TRBJ1-3; abundance: -; CDR3nt: TGTGCCAGCAGTTTATACAGTGGTTTTTCCGGAAACACCATATATTTT; CDR3aa: CASSLYSGFSGNTIYF
d_gene: -; v_gene: TRBV27; j_gene: TRBJ1-1; abundance: -; CDR3nt: TGTGCCAGCAGTTTCCTCGGGGGGAGGGGAGTTATGAACACTGAAGCTTTCTTT; CDR3aa: CASSFLGGRGVMNTEAFF
d_gene: TRBD1; v_gene: TRBV10-3; j_gene: TRBJ2-3; abundance: once; CDR3nt: TGTGCCATCAGTGACCCTCACGCCCCAGGGGGTGGCACAGATACGCAGTATTTT; CDR3aa: CAISDPHAPGGGTDTQYF
d_gene: -; v_gene: TRBV19; j_gene: TRBJ1-4; abundance: -; CDR3nt: TGTGCCAGTAGTATGGGCCTCAAGGGTGAAAAACTGTTTTTT; CDR3aa: CASSMGLKGEKLFF
d_gene: -; v_gene: TRBV2; j_gene: TRBJ1-3; abundance: -; CDR3nt: TGTGCCAGCAGTGGGACCGCCTCTGGAAACACCATATATTTT; CDR3aa: CASSGTASGNTIYF
d_gene: -; v_gene: TRBV28; j_gene: TRBJ2-2; abundance: hyperexpanded; CDR3nt: TGTGCCACAAAGGGGTATCAGGCCGGGGAGCTGTTTTTT; CDR3aa: CATKGYQAGELFF
d_gene: TRBD2; v_gene: TRBV3-1/TRBV3-2; j_gene: TRBJ2-1; abundance: -; CDR3nt: TGTGCCAGCAGCCAAGGGTCTAGCGGGGGGGCCTTAAATGAGCAGTTCTTC; CDR3aa: CASSQGSSGGALNEQFF
d_gene: -; v_gene: TRBV18; j_gene: TRBJ2-2; abundance: -; CDR3nt: TGTGCCAGCTCACCTGAAGCGGTTCAGAAGAACACCGGGGAGCTGTTTTTT; CDR3aa: CASSPEAVQKNTGELFF
d_gene: TRBD1; v_gene: TRBV13; j_gene: TRBJ1-1; abundance: -; CDR3nt: TGTGCCAGCAGCAGGCAGGGGGAGGGCACTGAAGCTTTCTTT; CDR3aa: CASSRQGEGTEAFF
d_gene: -; v_gene: TRBV5-5; j_gene: TRBJ1-1; abundance: -; CDR3nt: TGTGCCAGCAGCTTCCTCGAGGGGGCTGAAGCTTTCTTT; CDR3aa: CASSFLEGAEAFF
d_gene: -; v_gene: TRBV5-1; j_gene: TRBJ2-7; abundance: -; CDR3nt: TGCGCCAGCAGCTCCTCGACAGACTCCTACGAGCAGTACTTC; CDR3aa: CASSSSTDSYEQYF
d_gene: -; v_gene: TRBV30; j_gene: TRBJ1-4; abundance: -; CDR3nt: TGTGCCTGGAGAGCTTCCGGGCTACTCGGCGAAAAACTGTTTTTT; CDR3aa: CAWRASGLLGEKLFF
d_gene: -; v_gene: TRBV6-2/TRBV6-3; j_gene: TRBJ2-3; abundance: large; CDR3nt: TGTGCCAGCAGTTACGTCCCAGGCACAGATACGCAGTATTTT; CDR3aa: CASSYVPGTDTQYF
d_gene: -; v_gene: TRBV10-3; j_gene: TRBJ2-5; abundance: -; CDR3nt: TGTGCCATCCTTGGTAGGAGGACAGACCAAGAGACCCAGTACTTC; CDR3aa: CAILGRRTDQETQYF
d_gene: -; v_gene: TRBV4-2; j_gene: TRBJ2-7; abundance: large; CDR3nt: TGTGCCAGCAGCCCCGGGAGTTCCTACGAGCAGTACTTC; CDR3aa: CASSPGSSYEQYF
d_gene: -; v_gene: TRBV30; j_gene: TRBJ2-7; abundance: -; CDR3nt: TGTGCCTGGAACCATGTGAGCTCCTACGAGCAGTACTTC; CDR3aa: CAWNHVSSYEQYF
d_gene: -; v_gene: TRBV10-3; j_gene: TRBJ2-2; abundance: -; CDR3nt: TGTGCCATCAGGGGGGGGACTACCGGAAGAGGGGGGAGCACCGGGGAGCTGTTTTTT; CDR3aa: CAIRGGTTGRGGSTGELFF
d_gene: -; v_gene: TRBV21-1; j_gene: TRBJ2-2; abundance: few; CDR3nt: TGTGCCAGCATATCGCTAGCGGGAGTTAAGAGCACCGGGGAGCTGTTTTTT; CDR3aa: CASISLAGVKSTGELFF
d_gene: TRBD1; v_gene: TRBV28; j_gene: TRBJ1-6; abundance: large; CDR3nt: TGTGCCAGCACCTCGGACAGGAACTTCTATAATTCACCCCTCCACTTT; CDR3aa: CASTSDRNFYNSPLHF
d_gene: -; v_gene: TRBV30; j_gene: TRBJ2-2; abundance: -; CDR3nt: TGTGCCTGGAGTGGCCTTCTTTTGGGGGAGCTGTTTTTT; CDR3aa: CAWSGLLLGELFF
d_gene: -; v_gene: TRBV7-9; j_gene: TRBJ1-4; abundance: -; CDR3nt: TGTGCCAGCACAGACGCAACTAATGAAAAACTGTTTTTT; CDR3aa: CASTDATNEKLFF
d_gene: -; v_gene: TRBV2; j_gene: TRBJ1-1; abundance: few; CDR3nt: TGTGCCAGCAGACCGGCGAACACTGAAGCTTTCTTT; CDR3aa: CASRPANTEAFF
d_gene: -; v_gene: TRBV6-2/TRBV6-3; j_gene: TRBJ1-4; abundance: -; CDR3nt: TGTGCCAGCAGTTACGACAGACCGTCCACTAATGAAAAACTGTTTTTT; CDR3aa: CASSYDRPSTNEKLFF
d_gene: -; v_gene: TRBV4-2; j_gene: TRBJ2-6; abundance: -; CDR3nt: TGTGCCAGCAGCCAAGATTGGGCAGGGGGGTCCTCTGGGGCCAACGTCCTGACTTTC; CDR3aa: CASSQDWAGGSSGANVLTF
d_gene: -; v_gene: TRBV7-9; j_gene: TRBJ2-7; abundance: -; CDR3nt: TGTGCCAGCCAAGATTGGACAAGCTACGAGCAGTACTTC; CDR3aa: CASQDWTSYEQYF
d_gene: -; v_gene: TRBV10-3; j_gene: TRBJ1-2; abundance: once; CDR3nt: TGTGCCATCAGAGGGGATTCTAACTATGGCTACACCTTC; CDR3aa: CAIRGDSNYGYTF